This TCR beta chain was recorded in a study of radiotherapy plus CTLA-4 blockade in lung cancer. Across the study: Patients showed objective responses in around a sixth of cases and disease control in 25% to 40%. Findings and limits, study-wide: With interferon-beta, early dynamics of blood T cell clones were reported to best predict response. Clones derived from tumor TCRs expanded in blood after radiotherapy plus ipilimumab.

This clone was recorded a few times. As yet, its antigen is unknown. Some clones are missing from TCRdb's copy, which holds only in-frame ones; the method was immunoSEQ multiplex PCR. This table holds over 80,000 clones, roughly 80% found once. Ipilimumab CTLA-4 blockade and focal radiation were given to patients with chemo-refractory metastatic non-small-cell lung cancer. Looked up from germline, CDR1 is MNHEY and CDR2 is SMNVEV (reference sequence). The CDR3 runs 13 residues. V lost 2 bases and J 4 bases, leaving 6 bases between the germline ends. The rearrangement links TRBV27 to TRBJ1-3; D gene ambiguous. Sequenced material: peripheral blood, taken from a patient treated with radiotherapy plus ipilimumab. This TCR came from a human donor with non-small cell lung cancer who had stable disease on radiotherapy plus ipilimumab. CDR3 in amino acids: CASSLTQGNTIYF. The DNA for the CDR3 is TGTGCCAGCAGTTTAACACAAGGAAACACCATATATTTT.